This T cell receptor beta chain was observed in a study of technical replicates of blood from a handful of donors. Clones were read by immunoSEQ multiplex PCR, and TCRdb kept only the in-frame ones, dropping some. The table has more than 70,000 clones, around 92% seen once. V lost 7 bases, J lost 3 bases, and 12 bases lay in between. The CDR3 totals 13 residues. CDR1 is MDHEN and CDR2 is SYDVKM in the germline V gene. This rearrangement joins TRBV28 to TRBJ1-2, with TRBD1 as a possible D gene (5 bases). Sequencing used T cells isolated from PBMCs. The sequence derives from a human donor in good health. The CDR3 DNA reads TGTGCCAGCAATTCAGGGATCGACTATGGCTACACCTTC. This gives the protein CASNSGIDYGYTF.